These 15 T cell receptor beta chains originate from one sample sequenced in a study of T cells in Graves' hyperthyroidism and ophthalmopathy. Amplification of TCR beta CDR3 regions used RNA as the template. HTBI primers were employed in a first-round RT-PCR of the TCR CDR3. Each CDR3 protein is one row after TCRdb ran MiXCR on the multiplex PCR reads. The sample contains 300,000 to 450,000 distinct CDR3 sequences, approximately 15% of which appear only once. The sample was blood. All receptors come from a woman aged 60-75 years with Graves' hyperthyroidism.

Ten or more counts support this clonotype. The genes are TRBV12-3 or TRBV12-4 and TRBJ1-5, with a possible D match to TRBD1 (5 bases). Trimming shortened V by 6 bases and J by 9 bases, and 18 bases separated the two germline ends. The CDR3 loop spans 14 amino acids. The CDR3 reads CASRETDEILPQHF. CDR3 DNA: TGTGCCAGCAGGGAGACAGACGAAATTTTGCCCCAGCATTTT.

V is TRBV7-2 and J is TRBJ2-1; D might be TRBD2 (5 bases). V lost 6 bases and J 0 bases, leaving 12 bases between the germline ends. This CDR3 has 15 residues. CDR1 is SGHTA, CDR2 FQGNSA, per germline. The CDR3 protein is CASRKELGSYNEQFF. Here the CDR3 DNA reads TGTGCCAGCAGGAAGGAACTAGGCTCCTACAATGAGCAGTTCTTC.

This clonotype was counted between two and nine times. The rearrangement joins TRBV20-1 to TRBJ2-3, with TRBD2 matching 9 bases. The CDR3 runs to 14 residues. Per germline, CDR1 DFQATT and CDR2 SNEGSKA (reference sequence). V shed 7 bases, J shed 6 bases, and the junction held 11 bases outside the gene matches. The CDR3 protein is CSVPVQRGDDTQYF. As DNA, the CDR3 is TGCAGTGTGCCAGTCCAGCGGGGGGATGATACGCAGTATTTT.

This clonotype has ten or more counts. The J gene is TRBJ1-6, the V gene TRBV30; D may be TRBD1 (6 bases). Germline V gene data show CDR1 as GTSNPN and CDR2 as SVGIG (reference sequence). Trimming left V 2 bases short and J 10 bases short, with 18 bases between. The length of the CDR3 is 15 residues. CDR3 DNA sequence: TGTGCCTGGAGTCTCGTTCCGGGGGCAGGATCACCCCTCCACTTT. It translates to CAWSLVPGAGSPLHF.

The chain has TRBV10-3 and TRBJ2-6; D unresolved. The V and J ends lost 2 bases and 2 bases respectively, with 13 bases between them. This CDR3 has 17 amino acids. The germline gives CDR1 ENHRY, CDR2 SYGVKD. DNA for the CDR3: TGTGCCATCAGTGAGAAGGGAAGGTCCACTGGGGCCAACGTCCTGACTTTC. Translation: CAISEKGRSTGANVLTF.

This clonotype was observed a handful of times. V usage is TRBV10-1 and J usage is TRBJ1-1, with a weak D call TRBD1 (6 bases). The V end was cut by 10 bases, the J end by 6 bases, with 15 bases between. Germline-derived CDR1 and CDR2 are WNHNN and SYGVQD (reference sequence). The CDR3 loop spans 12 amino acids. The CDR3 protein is CAISRGTPEAFF. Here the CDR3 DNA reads TGCGCCATTTCAAGGGGGACCCCTGAAGCTTTCTTT.

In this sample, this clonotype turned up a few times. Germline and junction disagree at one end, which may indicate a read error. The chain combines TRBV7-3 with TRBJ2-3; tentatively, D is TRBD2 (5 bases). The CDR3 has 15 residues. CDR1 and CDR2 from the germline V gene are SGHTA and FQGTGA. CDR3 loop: CAGSLMGGLTDTQYF. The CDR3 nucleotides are TGTGCCGGCAGCTTAATGGGCGGGCTCACAGATACGCAGTATTTT.

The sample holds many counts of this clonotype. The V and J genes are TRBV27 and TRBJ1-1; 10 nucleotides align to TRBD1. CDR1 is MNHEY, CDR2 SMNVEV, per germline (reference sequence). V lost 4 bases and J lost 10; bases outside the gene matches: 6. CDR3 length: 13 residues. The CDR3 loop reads CASSSGTGVPAFF. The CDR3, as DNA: TGTGCCAGCAGTTCGGGGACAGGGGTTCCAGCTTTCTTT.

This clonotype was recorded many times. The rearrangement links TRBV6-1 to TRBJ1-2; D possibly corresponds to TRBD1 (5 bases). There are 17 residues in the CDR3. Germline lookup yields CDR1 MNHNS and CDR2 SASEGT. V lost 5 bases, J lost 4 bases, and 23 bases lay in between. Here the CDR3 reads CASSSPRALRVGYGYTF. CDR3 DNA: TGTGCCAGCAGTTCGCCCCGGGCCCTCAGGGTGGGCTATGGCTACACCTTC.

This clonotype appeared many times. The CDR3 spells CASSLDQGPVYGYTF. The CDR3, as DNA: TGTGCCAGCAGCTTGGACCAGGGTCCAGTCTATGGCTACACCTTC. The J gene is TRBJ1-2, the V gene TRBV7-2, with D maybe TRBD1 (5 bases). The V end was cut by 3 bases, the J end by 4 bases, with 15 bases between. The germline V gene encodes CDR1 SGHTA and CDR2 FQGNSA. The CDR3 runs to 15 residues.

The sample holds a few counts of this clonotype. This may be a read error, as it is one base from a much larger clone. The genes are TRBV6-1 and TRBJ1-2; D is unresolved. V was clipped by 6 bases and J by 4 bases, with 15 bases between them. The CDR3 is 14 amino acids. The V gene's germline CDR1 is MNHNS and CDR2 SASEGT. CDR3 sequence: CASSGGFLSYGYTF. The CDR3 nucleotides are TGTGCCAGCAGCGGAGGATTTCTTAGCTATGGCTACACCTTC.

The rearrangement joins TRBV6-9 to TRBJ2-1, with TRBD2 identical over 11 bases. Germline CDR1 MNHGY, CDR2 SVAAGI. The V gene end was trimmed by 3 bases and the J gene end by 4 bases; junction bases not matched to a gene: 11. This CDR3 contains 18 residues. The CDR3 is CASSYGLAGGPGYNEQFF. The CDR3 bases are TGTGCCAGCAGTTACGGGTTAGCGGGAGGGCCGGGGTACAATGAGCAGTTCTTC.

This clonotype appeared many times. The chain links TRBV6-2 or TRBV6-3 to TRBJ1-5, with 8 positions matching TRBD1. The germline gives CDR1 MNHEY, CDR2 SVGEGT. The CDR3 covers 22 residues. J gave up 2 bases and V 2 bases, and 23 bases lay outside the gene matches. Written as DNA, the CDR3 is TGTGCCAGCAGTTACACCCGGGACAGGAAAACCCTGAAACACTTTGGCAATCAGCCCCAGCATTTT. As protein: CASSYTRDRKTLKHFGNQPQHF.

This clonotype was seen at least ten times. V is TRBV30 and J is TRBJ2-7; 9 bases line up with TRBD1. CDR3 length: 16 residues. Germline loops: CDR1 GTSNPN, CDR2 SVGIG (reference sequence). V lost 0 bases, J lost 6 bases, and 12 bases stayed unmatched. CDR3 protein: CAWSVLPGQGRGEQYF. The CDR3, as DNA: TGTGCCTGGAGTGTATTACCGGGACAGGGTAGGGGCGAGCAGTACTTC.

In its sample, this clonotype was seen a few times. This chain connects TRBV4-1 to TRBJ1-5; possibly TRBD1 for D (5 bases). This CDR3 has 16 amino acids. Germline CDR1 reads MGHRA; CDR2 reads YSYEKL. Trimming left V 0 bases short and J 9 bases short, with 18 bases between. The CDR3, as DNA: TGCGCCAGCAGCCAAGATGGGGGGAGCACAGTTCGGCCCCAGCATTTT. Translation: CASSQDGGSTVRPQHF.